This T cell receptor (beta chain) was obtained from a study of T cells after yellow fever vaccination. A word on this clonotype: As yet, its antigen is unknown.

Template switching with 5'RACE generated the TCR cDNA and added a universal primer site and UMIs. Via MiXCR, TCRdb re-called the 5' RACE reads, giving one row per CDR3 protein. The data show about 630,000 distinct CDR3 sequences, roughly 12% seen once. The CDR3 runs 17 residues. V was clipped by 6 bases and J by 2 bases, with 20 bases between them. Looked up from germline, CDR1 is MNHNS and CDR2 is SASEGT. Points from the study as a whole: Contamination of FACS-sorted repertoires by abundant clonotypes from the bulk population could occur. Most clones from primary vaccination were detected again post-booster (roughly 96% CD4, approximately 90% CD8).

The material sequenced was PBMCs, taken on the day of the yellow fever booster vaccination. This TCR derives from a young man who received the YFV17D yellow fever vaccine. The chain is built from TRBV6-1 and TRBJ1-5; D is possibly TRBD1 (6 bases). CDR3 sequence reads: CASRGHRVGEGNQPQHF. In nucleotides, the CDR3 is TGTGCCAGCAGAGGACACAGGGTCGGGGAGGGCAATCAGCCCCAGCATTTT.